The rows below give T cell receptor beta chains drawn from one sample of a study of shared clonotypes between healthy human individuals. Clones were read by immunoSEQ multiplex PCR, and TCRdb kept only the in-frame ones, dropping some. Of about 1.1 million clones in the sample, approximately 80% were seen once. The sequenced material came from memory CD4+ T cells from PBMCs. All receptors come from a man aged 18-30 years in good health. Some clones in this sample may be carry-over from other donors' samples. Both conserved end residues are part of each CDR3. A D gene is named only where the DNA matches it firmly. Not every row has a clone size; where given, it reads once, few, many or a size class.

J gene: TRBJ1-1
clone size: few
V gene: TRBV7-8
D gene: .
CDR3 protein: CASSLWGTEAFF
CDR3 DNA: TGTGCCAGCAGCTTATGGGGCACTGAAGCTTTCTTT

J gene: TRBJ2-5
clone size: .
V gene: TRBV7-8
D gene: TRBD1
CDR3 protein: CASSRRDRGPTQETQYF
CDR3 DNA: TGTGCCAGCAGTCGCCGGGACAGGGGCCCTACCCAAGAGACCCAGTACTTC

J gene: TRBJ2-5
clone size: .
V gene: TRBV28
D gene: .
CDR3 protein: CASSTGGGQETQYF
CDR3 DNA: TGTGCCAGCAGTACTGGAGGGGGGCAAGAGACCCAGTACTTC

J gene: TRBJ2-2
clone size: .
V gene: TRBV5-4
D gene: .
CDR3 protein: CASSPEWLNGELFF
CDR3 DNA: TGTGCCAGCAGCCCGGAATGGCTGAACGGGGAGCTGTTTTTT

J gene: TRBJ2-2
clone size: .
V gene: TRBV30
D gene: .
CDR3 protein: CAWSAGGGNTGELFF
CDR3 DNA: TGTGCCTGGAGTGCCGGGGGCGGCAACACCGGGGAGCTGTTTTTT

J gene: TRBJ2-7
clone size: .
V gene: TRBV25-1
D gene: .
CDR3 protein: CASTRVGMPLEQYF
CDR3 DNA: TGTGCCAGCACCCGAGTCGGGATGCCCCTCGAGCAGTACTTC

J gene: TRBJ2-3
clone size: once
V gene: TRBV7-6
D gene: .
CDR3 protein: CASSPGISTDTQYF
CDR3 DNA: TGTGCCAGCAGCCCAGGGATCAGCACAGATACGCAGTATTTT

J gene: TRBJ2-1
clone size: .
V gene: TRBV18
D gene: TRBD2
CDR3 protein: CASSPTTSGSSYNEQFF
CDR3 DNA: TGTGCCAGCTCACCAACGACTAGCGGGAGCTCCTACAATGAGCAGTTCTTC

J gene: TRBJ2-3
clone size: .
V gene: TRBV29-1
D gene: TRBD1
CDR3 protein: CSVARDRITDTQYF
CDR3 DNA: TGCAGCGTCGCCCGGGACAGGATAACAGATACGCAGTATTTT

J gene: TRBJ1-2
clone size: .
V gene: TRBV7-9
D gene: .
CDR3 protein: CASSSNREVKSRYGYTF
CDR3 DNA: TGTGCCAGCAGCAGTAACAGGGAGGTAAAGAGTCGATACGGCTACACCTTC

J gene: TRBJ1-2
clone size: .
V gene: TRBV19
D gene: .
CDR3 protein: CASSMGRPLSYTF
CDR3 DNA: TGTGCCAGTAGTATGGGACGGCCCCTGAGCTACACCTTC

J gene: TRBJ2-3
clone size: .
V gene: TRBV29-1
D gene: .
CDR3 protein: CSVASWQGGSTDTQYF
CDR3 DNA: TGCAGCGTCGCCTCGTGGCAGGGGGGTAGCACAGATACGCAGTATTTT

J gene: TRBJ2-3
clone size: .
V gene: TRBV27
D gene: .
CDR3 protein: CASSPHDRTAGTQYF
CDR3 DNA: TGTGCCAGCAGTCCCCACGATCGGACGGCGGGGACGCAGTATTTT

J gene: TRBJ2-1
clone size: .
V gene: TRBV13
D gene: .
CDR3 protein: CASSLGLVGGSYNEQFF
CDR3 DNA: TGTGCCAGCAGCTTAGGTCTCGTTGGCGGCTCCTACAATGAGCAGTTCTTC

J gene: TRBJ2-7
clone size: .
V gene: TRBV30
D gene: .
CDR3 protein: CAWTTGSYEQYF
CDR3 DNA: TGTGCCTGGACTACGGGTTCCTACGAGCAGTACTTC

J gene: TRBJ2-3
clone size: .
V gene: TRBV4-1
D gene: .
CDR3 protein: CASSQSRLGGGSTDTQYF
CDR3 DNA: TGCGCCAGCAGCCAAAGTCGTCTCGGCGGCGGGAGCACAGATACGCAGTATTTT

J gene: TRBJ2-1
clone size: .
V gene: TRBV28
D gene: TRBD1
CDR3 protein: CASSSPGTGPDEQFF
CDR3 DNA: TGTGCCAGCAGTTCGCCCGGGACAGGGCCCGATGAGCAGTTCTTC

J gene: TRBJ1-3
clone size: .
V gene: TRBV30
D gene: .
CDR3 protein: CAWSVRNTIYF
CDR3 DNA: TGTGCCTGGAGTGTACGGAACACCATATATTTT

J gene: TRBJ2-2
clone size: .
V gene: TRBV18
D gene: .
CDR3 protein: CASSPRGELFF
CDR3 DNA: TGTGCCAGCTCACCACGCGGGGAGCTGTTTTTT

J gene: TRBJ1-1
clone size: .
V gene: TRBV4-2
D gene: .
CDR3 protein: CASSQGEGGDTEAFF
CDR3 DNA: TGTGCCAGCAGCCAAGGCGAGGGGGGGGACACTGAAGCTTTCTTT

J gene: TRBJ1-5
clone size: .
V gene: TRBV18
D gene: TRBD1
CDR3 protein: CASSQGGGGLDQPQHF
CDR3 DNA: TGTGCCAGCTCACAGGGAGGGGGCGGTTTGGATCAGCCCCAGCATTTT

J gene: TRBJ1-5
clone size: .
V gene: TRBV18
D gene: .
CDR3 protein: CASSPVGLSNQPQHF
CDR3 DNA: TGTGCCAGCTCACCGGTAGGGCTTAGCAATCAGCCCCAGCATTTT

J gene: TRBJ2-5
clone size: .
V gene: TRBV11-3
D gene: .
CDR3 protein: CASSFGGTGGTQYF
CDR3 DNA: TGTGCCAGCAGCTTCGGCGGGACCGGAGGGACCCAGTACTTC

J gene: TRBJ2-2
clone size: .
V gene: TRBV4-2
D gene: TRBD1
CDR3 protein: CASSQPYRGRQTGELFF
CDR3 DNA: TGTGCCAGCAGCCAACCGTACAGGGGGCGTCAGACCGGGGAGCTGTTTTTT

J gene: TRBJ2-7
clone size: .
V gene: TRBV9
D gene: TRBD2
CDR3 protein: CASSVDGRSSYEQYF
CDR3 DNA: TGTGCCAGCAGCGTAGACGGGAGGTCCTCCTACGAGCAGTACTTC

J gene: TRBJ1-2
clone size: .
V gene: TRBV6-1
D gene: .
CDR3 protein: CASSVDGRYGYTF
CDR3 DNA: TGTGCCAGCAGTGTGGACGGACGGTATGGCTACACCTTC

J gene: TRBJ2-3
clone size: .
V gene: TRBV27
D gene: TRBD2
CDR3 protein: CASSSPGLAGGTQYF
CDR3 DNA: TGTGCCAGCAGTTCCCCGGGACTAGCGGGAGGGACGCAGTATTTT

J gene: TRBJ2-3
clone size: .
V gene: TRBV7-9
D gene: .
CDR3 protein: CASSPLLTDTQYF
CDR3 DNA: TGTGCCAGCAGCCCTCTCTTAACAGATACGCAGTATTTT

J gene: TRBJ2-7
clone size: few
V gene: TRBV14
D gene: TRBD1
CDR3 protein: CASSQGTGIGYEQYF
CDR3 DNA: TGTGCCAGCAGCCAAGGGACAGGGATCGGCTACGAGCAGTACTTC

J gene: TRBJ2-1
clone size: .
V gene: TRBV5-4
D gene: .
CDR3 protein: CASSFTGYNEQFF
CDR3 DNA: TGTGCCAGCAGCTTTACAGGTTACAATGAGCAGTTCTTC

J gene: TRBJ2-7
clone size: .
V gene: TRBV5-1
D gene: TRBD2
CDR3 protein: CASSLVAGGYEQYF
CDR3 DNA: TGCGCCAGCAGCTTGGTAGCGGGAGGCTACGAGCAGTACTTC

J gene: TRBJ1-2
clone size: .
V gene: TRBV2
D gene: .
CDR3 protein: CASSFGMGLSGYTF
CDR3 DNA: TGTGCCAGCAGCTTCGGGATGGGTTTGAGTGGCTACACCTTC

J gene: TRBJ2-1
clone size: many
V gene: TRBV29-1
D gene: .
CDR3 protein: CSVENAPGTEQFF
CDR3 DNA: TGCAGCGTTGAAAATGCCCCGGGGACTGAGCAGTTCTTC

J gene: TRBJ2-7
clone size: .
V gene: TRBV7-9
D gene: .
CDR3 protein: CASSPGTVVYF
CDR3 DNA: TGTGCCAGCAGCCCTGGGACGGTAGTGTACTTC

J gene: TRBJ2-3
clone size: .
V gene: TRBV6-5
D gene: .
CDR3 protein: CASSLGGSTDTQYF
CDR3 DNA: TGTGCCAGCAGCTTAGGGGGGAGCACAGATACGCAGTATTTT

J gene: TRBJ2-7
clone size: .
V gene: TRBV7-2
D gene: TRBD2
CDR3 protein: CASSLVAGTSGGAYEQYF
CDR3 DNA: TGTGCCAGCAGCTTAGTTGCCGGGACTAGCGGGGGAGCCTACGAGCAGTACTTC

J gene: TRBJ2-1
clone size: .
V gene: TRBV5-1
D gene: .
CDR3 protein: CASSSLTEQFF
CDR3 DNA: TGCGCCAGCAGCTCCCTCACTGAGCAGTTCTTC

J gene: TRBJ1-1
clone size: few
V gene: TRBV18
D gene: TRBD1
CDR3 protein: CASSPAAGQGNTEAFF
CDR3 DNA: TGTGCCAGCTCACCCGCCGCGGGACAGGGGAACACTGAAGCTTTCTTT

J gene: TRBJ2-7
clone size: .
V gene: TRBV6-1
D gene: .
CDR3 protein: CASSATGFEQYF
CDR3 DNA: TGTGCCAGCAGTGCCACAGGCTTCGAGCAGTACTTC

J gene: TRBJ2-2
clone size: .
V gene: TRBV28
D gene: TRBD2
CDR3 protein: CASSLLPGLASGELFF
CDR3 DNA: TGTGCCAGCAGTTTGCTGCCGGGACTAGCCTCCGGGGAGCTGTTTTTT

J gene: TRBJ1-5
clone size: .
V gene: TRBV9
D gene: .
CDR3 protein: CASSVGLGDQPQHF
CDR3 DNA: TGTGCCAGCAGCGTAGGGCTGGGGGACCAGCCCCAGCATTTT

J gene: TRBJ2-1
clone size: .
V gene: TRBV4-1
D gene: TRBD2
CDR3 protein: CASSHGGRGPNEQFF
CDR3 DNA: TGCGCCAGCAGCCACGGCGGGAGAGGTCCCAATGAGCAGTTCTTC

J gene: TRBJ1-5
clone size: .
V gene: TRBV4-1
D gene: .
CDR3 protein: CASSQDRAGWYQPQHF
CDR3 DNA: TGCGCCAGCAGCCAAGATCGGGCGGGTTGGTATCAGCCCCAGCATTTT

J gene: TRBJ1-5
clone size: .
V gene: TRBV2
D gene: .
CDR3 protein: CASSVDRNQPQHF
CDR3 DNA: TGTGCCAGCAGTGTCGACAGGAATCAGCCCCAGCATTTT

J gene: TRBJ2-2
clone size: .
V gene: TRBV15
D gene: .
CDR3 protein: CATSRDRANTGELFF
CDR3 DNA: TGTGCCACCAGCAGAGATAGGGCTAACACCGGGGAGCTGTTTTTT

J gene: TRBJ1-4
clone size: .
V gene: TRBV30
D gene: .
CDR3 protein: CAWSRTANEKLFF
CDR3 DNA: TGTGCCTGGAGCCGGACAGCTAATGAAAAACTGTTTTTT

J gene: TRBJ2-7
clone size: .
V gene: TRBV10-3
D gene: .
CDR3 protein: CAIQKRGAEYEQYF
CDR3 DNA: TGTGCCATCCAGAAGAGGGGGGCAGAATACGAGCAGTACTTC

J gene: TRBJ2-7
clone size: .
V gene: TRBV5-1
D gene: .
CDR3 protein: CASSLLQGPYEQYF
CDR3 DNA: TGCGCCAGCAGCTTGCTCCAGGGGCCATACGAGCAGTACTTC

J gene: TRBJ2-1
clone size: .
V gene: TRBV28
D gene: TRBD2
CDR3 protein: CASSTLGLAGGNEQFF
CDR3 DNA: TGTGCCAGCAGCACTCTGGGCCTAGCGGGAGGGAATGAGCAGTTCTTC

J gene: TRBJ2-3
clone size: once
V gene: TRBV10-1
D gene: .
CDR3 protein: CASSVGDTQYF
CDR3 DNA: TGCGCCAGCAGTGTCGGGGATACGCAGTATTTT

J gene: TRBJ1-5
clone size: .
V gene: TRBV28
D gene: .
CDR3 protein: CASIVGGAELSNQPQHF
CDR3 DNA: TGTGCCAGCATCGTAGGAGGGGCGGAACTTAGCAATCAGCCCCAGCATTTT

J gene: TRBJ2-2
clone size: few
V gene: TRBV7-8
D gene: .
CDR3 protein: CASSLGLNTGELFF
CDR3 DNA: TGTGCCAGCAGCTTAGGACTGAACACCGGGGAGCTGTTTTTT

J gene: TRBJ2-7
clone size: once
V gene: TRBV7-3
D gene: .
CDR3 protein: CASSLNSREQYF
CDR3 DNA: TGTGCCAGCAGCCTTAATTCTAGGGAGCAGTACTTC